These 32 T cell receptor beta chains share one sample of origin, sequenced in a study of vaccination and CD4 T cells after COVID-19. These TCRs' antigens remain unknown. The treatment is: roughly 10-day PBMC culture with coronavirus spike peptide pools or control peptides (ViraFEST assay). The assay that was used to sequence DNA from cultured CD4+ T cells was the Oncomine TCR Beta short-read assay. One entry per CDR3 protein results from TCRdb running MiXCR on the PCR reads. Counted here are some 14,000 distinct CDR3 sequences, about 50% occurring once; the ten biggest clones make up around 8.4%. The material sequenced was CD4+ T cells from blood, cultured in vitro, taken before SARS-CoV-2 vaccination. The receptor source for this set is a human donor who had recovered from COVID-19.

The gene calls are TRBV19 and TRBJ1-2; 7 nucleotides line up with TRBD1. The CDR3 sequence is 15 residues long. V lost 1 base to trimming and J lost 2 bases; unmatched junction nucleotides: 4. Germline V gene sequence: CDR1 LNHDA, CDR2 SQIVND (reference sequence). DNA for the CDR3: TGTGCCAGTAGTATAGGAGGGGGCGGCAACTATGGCTACACCTTC. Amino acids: CASSIGGGGNYGYTF.

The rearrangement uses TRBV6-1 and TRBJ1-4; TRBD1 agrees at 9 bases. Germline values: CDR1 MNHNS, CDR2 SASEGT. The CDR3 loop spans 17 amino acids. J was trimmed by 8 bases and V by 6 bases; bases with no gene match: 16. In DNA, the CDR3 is TGTGCCAGCAGCTATACCAAGATAAGACAGGGGGGGGAAAAACTGTTTTTT. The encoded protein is CASSYTKIRQGGEKLFF.

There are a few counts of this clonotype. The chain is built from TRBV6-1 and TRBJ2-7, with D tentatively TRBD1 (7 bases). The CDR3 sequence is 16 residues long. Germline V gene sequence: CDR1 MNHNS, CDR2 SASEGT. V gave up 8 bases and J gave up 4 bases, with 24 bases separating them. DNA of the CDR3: TGTGCCAGCTCGAAACAAGCAGGGGGGACGCAGTACGAGCAGTACTTC. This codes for CASSKQAGGTQYEQYF.

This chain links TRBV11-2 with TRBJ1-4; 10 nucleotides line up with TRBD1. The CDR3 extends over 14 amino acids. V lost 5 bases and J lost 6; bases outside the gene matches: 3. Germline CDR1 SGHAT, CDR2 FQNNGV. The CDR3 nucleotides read TGTGCCAGCAGCCAGACAGGGGGCGATGAAAAACTGTTTTTT. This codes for CASSQTGGDEKLFF.

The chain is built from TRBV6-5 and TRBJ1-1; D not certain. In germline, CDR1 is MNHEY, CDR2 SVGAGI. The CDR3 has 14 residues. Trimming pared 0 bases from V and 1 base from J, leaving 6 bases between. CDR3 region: CASSYSNANTEAFF. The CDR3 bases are TGTGCCAGCAGTTACTCGAATGCGAACACTGAAGCTTTCTTT.

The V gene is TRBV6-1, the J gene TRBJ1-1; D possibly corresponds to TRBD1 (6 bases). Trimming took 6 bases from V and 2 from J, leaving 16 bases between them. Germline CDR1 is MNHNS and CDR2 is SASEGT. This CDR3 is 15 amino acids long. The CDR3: CASRTKQGPNTEAFF. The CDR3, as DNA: TGTGCCAGCAGGACTAAACAGGGACCTAACACTGAAGCTTTCTTT.

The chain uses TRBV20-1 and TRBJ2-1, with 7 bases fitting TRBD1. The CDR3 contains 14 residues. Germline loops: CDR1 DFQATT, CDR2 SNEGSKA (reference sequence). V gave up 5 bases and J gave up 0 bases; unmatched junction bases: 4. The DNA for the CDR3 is TGCAGTGCTGCCGGACAGGACTCCTACAATGAGCAGTTCTTC. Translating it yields CSAAGQDSYNEQFF.

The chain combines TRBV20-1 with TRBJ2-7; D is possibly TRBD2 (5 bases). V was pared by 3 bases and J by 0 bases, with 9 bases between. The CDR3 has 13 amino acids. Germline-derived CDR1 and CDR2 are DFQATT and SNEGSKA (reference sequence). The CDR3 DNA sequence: TGCAGTGCTAGTCGAGGAGGCTCCTACGAGCAGTACTTC. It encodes CSASRGGSYEQYF.

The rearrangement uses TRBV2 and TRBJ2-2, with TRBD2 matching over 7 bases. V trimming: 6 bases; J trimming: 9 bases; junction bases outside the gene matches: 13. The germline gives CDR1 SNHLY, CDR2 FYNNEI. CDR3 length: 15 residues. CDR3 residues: CASSQRDYDRRELFF. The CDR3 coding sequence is TGTGCCAGCAGCCAACGGGACTACGACCGTCGGGAGCTGTTTTTT.

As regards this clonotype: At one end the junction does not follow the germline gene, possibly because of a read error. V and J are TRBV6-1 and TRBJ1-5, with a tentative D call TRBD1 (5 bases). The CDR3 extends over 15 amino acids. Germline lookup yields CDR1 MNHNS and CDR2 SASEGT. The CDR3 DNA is TGTGCCAGCAGGCAGGGAGGTGGAAGCAATCAGCCTCAGCATTTT. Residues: CASRQGGGSNQPQHF.

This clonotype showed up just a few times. The CDR3 bases are TGCAGTGCTGGACGACCTGGGACCGGGGAGCTGTTTTTT. Protein: CSAGRPGTGELFF. V gene TRBV20-1 combines with J gene TRBJ2-2; D gene unclear. This CDR3 has 13 amino acids. The germline gives CDR1 DFQATT, CDR2 SNEGSKA (reference sequence). Trimming took 5 bases from V and 5 from J, leaving 12 bases between them.

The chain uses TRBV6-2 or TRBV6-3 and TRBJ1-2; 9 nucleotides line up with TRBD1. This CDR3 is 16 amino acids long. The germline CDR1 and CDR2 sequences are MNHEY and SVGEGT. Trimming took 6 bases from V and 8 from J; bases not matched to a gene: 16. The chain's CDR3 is CASSYDRRQGEYGYTF. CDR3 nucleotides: TGTGCCAGCAGCTACGACAGACGACAGGGGGAGTACGGCTACACCTTC.

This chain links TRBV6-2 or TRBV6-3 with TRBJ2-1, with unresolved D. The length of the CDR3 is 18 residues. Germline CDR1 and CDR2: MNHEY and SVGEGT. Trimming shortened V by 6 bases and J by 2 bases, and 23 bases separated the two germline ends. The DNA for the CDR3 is TGTGCCAGCAGCCACGTAATCCAGCTCCGGACGGCCTACAATGAGCAGTTCTTC. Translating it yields CASSHVIQLRTAYNEQFF.

The CDR3 region is CASSPDHTYNEQFF. In DNA form, the CDR3 reads TGTGCCAGCAGCCCAGATCACACCTACAATGAGCAGTTCTTC. The chain couples TRBV7-2 to TRBJ2-1; D remains ambiguous. The CDR3 is 14 residues long. From germline, CDR1 is SGHTA and CDR2 FQGNSA. Trimming shortened V by 5 bases and J by 2 bases, and 10 bases separated the two germline ends. The full variable domain, its missing parts supplied by reference TRBV7-2 and TRBJ2-1, is GAGVSQSPSNKVTEKGKDVELRCDPISGHTALYWYRQSLGQGLEFLIYFQGNSAPDKSGLPSDRFSAERTGGSVSTLTIQRTQQEDSAVYLCASSPDHTYNEQFFGPGTRLTVL.

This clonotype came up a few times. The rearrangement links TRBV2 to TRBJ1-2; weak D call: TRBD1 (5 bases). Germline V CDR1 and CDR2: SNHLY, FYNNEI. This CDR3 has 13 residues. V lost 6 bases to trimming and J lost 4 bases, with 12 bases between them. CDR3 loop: CASRSDSLYGYTF. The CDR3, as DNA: TGTGCCAGCAGGTCTGACAGCCTCTATGGCTACACCTTC.

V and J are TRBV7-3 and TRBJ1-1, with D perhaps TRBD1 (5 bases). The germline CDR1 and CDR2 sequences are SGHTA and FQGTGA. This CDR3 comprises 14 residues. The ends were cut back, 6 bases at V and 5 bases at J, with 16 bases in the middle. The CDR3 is CASSFGPEGTEAFF. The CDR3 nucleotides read TGTGCCAGCAGTTTTGGACCTGAGGGGACTGAAGCTTTCTTT.

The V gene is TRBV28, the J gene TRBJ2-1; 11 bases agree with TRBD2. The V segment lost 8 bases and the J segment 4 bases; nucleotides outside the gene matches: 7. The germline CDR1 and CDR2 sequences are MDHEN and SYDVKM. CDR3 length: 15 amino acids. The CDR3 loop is CASFSGRAGYNEQFF. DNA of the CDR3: TGTGCCAGCTTTAGCGGGAGGGCGGGGTACAATGAGCAGTTCTTC.

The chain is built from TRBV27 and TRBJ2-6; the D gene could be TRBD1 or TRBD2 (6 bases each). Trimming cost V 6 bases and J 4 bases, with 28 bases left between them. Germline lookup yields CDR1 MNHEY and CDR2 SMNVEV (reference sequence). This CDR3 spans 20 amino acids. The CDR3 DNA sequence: TGTGCCAGCAGCCACGGGAGTAGGGGGGATCCTTCGGGCGGGGCCAACGTCCTGACTTTC. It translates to CASSHGSRGDPSGGANVLTF.

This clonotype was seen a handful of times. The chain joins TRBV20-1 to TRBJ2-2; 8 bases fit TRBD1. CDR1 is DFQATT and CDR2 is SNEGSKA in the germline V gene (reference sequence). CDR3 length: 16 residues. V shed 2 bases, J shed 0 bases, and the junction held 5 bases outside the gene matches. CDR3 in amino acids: CSARPTGAANTGELFF. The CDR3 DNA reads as TGCAGTGCTAGACCGACAGGGGCGGCGAACACCGGGGAGCTGTTTTTT.

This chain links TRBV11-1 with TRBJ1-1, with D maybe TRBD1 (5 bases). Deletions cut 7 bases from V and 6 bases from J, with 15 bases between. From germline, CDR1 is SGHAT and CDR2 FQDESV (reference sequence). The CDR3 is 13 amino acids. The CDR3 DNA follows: TGTGCCAGCACCAAATCGTGGGGGGCTGAAGCTTTCTTT. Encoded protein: CASTKSWGAEAFF.

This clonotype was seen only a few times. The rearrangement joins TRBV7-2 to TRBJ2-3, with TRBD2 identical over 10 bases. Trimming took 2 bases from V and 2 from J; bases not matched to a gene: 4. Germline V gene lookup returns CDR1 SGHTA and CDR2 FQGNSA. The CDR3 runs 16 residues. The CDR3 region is CASSLSGGGITDTQYF. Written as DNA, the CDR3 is TGTGCCAGCAGCTTAAGCGGGGGGGGAATCACAGATACGCAGTATTTT.

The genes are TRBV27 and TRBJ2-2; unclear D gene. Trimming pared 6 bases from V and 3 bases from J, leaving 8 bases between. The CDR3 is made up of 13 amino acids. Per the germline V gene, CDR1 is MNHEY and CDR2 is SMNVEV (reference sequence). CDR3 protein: CASRHQYTGELFF. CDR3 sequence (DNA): TGTGCCAGCAGACATCAATACACCGGGGAGCTGTTTTTT.

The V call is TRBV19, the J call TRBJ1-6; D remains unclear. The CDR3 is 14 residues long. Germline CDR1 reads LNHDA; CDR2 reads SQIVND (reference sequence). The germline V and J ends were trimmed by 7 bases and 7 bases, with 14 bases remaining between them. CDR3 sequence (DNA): TGTGCCAGTATAATCCCCGGGAGGAATTCACCCCTCCACTTT. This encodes CASIIPGRNSPLHF. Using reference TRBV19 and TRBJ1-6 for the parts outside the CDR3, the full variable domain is DGGITQSPKYLFRKEGQNVTLSCEQNLNHDAMYWYRQDPGQGLRLIYYSQIVNDFQKGDIAEGYSVSREKKESFPLTVTSAQKNPTAFYLCASIIPGRNSPLHFGNGTRLTVT.

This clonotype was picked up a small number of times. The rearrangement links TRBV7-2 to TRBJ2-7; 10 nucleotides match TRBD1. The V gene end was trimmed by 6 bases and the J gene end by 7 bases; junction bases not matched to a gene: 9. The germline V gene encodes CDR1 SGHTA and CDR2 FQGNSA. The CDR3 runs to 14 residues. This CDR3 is CASRFKGQGSEQYF. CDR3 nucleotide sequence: TGTGCCAGCAGATTTAAGGGACAGGGGAGTGAGCAGTACTTC.

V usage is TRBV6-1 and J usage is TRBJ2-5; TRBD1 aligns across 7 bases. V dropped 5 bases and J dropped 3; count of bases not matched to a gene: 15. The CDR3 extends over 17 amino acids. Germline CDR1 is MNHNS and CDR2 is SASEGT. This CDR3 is CASSRPTITGVEETQYF. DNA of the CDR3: TGTGCCAGCAGTCGTCCCACCATAACAGGGGTCGAAGAGACCCAGTACTTC.

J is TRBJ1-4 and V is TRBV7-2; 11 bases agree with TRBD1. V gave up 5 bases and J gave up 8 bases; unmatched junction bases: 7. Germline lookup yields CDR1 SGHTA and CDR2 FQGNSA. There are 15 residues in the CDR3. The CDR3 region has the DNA TGTGCCAGCAGCCCGGGGGACAGGGGGAGAGAAAAACTGTTTTTT. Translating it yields CASSPGDRGREKLFF.

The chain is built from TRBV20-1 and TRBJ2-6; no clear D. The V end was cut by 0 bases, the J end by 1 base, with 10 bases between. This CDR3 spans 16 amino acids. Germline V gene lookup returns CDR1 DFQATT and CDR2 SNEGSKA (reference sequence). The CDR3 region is CSARDLSSSGANVLTF. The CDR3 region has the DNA TGCAGTGCTAGAGATCTTTCCTCATCTGGGGCCAACGTCCTGACTTTC.

CDR3 coding DNA: TGCAGGGCCAGCGGGAGGGCCTCAGATACGCAGTATTTT. This encodes CRASGRASDTQYF. The gene calls are TRBV29-1 and TRBJ2-3; the match to TRBD2 covers 10 bases. The CDR3 totals 13 residues. Germline lookup yields CDR1 SQVTM and CDR2 ANQGSEA.

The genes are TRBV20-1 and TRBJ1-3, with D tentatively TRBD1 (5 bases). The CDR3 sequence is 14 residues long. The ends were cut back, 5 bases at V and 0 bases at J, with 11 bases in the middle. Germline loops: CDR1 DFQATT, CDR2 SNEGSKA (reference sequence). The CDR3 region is CSAWDVRSGNTIYF. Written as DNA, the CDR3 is TGCAGTGCTTGGGACGTCCGCTCTGGAAACACCATATATTTT.

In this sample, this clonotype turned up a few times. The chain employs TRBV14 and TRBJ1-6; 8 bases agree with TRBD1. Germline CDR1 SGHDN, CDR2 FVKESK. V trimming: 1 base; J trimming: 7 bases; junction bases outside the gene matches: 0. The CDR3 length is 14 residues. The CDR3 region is CASSQGTGNSPLHF. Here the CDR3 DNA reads TGTGCCAGCAGCCAAGGGACAGGGAATTCACCCCTCCACTTT.

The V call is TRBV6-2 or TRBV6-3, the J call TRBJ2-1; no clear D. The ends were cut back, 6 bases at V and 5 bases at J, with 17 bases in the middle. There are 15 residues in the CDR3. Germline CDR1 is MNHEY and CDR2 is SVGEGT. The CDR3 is CASRDVTTLHNEQFF. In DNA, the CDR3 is TGTGCCAGCAGGGACGTAACGACGCTACACAATGAGCAGTTCTTC.

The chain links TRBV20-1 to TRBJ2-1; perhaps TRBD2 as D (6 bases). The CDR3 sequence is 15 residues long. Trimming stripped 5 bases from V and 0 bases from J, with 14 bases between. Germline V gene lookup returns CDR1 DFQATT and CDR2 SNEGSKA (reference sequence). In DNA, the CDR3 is TGCAGTGCTCAAGGGGCACTAGCCTCCTACAATGAGCAGTTCTTC. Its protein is CSAQGALASYNEQFF.